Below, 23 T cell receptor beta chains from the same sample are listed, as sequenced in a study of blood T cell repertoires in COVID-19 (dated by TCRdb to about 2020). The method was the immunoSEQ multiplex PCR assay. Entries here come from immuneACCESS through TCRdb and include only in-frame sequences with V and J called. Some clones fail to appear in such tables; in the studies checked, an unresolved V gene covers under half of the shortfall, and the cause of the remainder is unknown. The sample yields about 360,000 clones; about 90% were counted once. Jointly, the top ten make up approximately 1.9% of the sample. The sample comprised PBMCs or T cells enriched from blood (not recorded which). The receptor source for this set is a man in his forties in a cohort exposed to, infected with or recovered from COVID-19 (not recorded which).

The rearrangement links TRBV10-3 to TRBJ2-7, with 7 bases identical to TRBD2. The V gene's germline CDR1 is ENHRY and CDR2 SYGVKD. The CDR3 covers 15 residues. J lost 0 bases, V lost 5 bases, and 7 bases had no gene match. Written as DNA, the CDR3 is TGTGCCATCAGTTCGGCTAGCGGTAACTCCTACGAGCAGTACTTC. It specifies CAISSASGNSYEQYF.

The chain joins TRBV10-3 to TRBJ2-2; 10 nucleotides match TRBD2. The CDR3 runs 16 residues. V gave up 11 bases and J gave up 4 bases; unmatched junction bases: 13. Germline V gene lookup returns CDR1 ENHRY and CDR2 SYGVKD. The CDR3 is CAVTPASGSGTGELFF. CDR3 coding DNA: TGTGCCGTCACGCCGGCTAGCGGGAGTGGCACCGGGGAGCTGTTTTTT.

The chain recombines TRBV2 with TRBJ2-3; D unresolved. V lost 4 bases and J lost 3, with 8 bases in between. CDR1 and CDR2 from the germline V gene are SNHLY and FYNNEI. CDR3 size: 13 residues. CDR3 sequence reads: CASSGERTDTQYF. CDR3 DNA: TGTGCCAGCAGTGGAGAGAGGACAGATACGCAGTATTTT.

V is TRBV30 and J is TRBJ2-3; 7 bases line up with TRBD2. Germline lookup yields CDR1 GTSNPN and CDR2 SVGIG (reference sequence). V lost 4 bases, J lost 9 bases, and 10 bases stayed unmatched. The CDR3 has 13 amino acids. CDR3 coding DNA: TGTGCCTGGAATGTTCGGGAGGCCGGCACGCAGTATTTT. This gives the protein CAWNVREAGTQYF.

For the CDR3, the DNA is TGCGCCAGCAGCTTAGCTAGCGGCTACACAGATACGCAGTATTTT. Translating gives CASSLASGYTDTQYF. The chain joins TRBV5-1 to TRBJ2-3, with 7 bases fitting TRBD2. J lost 2 bases, V lost 2 bases, and 5 bases had no gene match. Germline CDR1 reads SGHRS; CDR2 reads YFSETQ. The CDR3 is made up of 15 amino acids.

CDR3 sequence (DNA): TGTGCCAGCAGTTTCGACACCGCGTATAATTCACCCCTCCACTTT. Translated, it gives CASSFDTAYNSPLHF. J is TRBJ1-6 and V is TRBV5-4; D unclear. In germline, CDR1 is SGHNT, CDR2 YYREEE (reference sequence). V dropped 5 bases and J dropped 4 bases, with 13 bases sitting between them. This CDR3 region has 15 residues.

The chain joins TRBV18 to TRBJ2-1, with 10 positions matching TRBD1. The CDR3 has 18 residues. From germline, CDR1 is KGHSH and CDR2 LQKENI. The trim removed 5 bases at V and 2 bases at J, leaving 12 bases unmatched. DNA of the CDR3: TGTGCCAGCTCATTTACGTGGGACAGGGGAGGGACCTACAATGAGCAGTTCTTC. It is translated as CASSFTWDRGGTYNEQFF.

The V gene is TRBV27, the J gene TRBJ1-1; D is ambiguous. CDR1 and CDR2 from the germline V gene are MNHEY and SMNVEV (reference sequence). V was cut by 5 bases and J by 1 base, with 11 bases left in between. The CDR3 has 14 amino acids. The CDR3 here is CASSPMTKNTEAFF. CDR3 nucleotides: TGTGCCAGCAGTCCGATGACAAAGAACACTGAAGCTTTCTTT.

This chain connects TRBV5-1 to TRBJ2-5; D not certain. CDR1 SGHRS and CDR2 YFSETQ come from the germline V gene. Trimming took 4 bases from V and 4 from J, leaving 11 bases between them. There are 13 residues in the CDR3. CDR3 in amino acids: CASSPISGETQYF. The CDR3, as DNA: TGCGCCAGCAGCCCGATTTCCGGAGAGACCCAGTACTTC.

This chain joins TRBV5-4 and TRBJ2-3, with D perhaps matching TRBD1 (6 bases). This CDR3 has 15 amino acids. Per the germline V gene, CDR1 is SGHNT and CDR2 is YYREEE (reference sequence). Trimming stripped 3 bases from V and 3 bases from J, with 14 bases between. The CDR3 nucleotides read TGTGCCAGCAGCTCCGACAGGTGGTTTACAGATACGCAGTATTTT. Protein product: CASSSDRWFTDTQYF.

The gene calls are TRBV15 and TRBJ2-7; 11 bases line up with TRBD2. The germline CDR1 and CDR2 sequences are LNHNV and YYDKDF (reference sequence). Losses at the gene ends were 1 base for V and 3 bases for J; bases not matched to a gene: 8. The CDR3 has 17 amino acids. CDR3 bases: TGTGCCACCAGCAGAGGGGTCGGGACTAGCGGAATCTACGAGCAGTACTTC. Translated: CATSRGVGTSGIYEQYF.

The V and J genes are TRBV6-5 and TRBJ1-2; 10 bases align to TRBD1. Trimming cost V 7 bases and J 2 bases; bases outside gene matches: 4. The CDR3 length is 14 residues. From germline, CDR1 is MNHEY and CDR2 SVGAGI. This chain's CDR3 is CASTRDRGNYGYTF. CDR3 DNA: TGTGCCAGCACTCGGGACAGGGGAAACTATGGCTACACCTTC.

The DNA of the CDR3 is TGTGCCACCAGTGATTTTCCTGGATTAGCGGGAGGGCCTAGCGGGGAGCTGTTTTTT. Protein product: CATSDFPGLAGGPSGELFF. This chain links TRBV24-1 with TRBJ2-2, with 11 bases that match TRBD2. The CDR3 runs to 19 residues. V shed 1 base, J shed 7 bases, and the junction held 13 bases outside the gene matches. Germline V gene lookup returns CDR1 KGHDR and CDR2 SFDVKD.

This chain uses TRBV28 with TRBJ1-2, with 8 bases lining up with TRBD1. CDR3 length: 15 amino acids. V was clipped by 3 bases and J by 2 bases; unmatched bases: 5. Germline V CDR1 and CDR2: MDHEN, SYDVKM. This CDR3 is CASSFRNRGNYGYTF. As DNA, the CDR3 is TGTGCCAGCAGTTTTCGTAACAGGGGGAACTATGGCTACACCTTC.

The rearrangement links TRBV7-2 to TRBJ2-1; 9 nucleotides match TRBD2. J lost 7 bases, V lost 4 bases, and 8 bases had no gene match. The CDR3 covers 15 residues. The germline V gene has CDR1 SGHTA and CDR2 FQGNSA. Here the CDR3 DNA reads TGTGCCAGCAGCTCCCCCGGACTAGCGACGAATGAGCAGTTCTTC. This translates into CASSSPGLATNEQFF.

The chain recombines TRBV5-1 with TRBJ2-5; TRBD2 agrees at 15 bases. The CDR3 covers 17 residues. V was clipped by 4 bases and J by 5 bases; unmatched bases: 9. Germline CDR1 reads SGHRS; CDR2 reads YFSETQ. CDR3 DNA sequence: TGCGCCAGCAGCGGACTAGCGGGAGGGAACGGGTTGGAGACCCAGTACTTC. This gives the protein CASSGLAGGNGLETQYF.

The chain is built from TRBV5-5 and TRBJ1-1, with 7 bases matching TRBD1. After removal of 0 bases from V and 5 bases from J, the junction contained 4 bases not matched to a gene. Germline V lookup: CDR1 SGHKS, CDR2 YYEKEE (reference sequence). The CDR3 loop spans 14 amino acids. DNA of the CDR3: TGTGCCAGCAGCTTGGTGGGCAGGGGGACTGAAGCTTTCTTT. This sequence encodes CASSLVGRGTEAFF.

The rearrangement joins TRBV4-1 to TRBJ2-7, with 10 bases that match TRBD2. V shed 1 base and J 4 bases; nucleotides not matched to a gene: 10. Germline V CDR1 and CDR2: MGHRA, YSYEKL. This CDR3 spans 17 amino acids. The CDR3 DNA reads TGCGCCAGCAGCCAAGCTGCAATAGCGGGAGGATGGTACGAGCAGTACTTC. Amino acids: CASSQAAIAGGWYEQYF.

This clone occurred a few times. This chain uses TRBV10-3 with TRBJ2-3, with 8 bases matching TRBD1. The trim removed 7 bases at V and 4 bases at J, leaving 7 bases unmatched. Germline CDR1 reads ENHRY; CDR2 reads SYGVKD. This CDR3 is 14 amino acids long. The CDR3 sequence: CAINAGGLADTQYF. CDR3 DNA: TGTGCCATCAACGCAGGGGGCTTGGCAGATACGCAGTATTTT.

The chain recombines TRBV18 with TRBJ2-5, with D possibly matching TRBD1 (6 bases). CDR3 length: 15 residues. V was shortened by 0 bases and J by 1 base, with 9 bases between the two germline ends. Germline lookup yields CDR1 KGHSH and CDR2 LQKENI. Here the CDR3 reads CASSPPGQIQETQYF. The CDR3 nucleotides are TGTGCCAGCTCACCACCCGGACAGATCCAAGAGACCCAGTACTTC.

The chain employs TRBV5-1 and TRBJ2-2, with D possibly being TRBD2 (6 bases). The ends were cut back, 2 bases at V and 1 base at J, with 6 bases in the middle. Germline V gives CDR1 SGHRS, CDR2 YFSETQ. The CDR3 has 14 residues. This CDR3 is CASSFSGNTGELFF. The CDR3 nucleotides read TGCGCCAGCAGCTTTAGCGGGAACACCGGGGAGCTGTTTTTT.

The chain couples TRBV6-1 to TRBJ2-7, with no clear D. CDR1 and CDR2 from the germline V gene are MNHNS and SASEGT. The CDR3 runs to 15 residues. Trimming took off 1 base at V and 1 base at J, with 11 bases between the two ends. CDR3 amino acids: CASSEGVAISYEQYF. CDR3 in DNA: TGTGCCAGCAGTGAAGGTGTGGCCATATCCTACGAGCAGTACTTC.

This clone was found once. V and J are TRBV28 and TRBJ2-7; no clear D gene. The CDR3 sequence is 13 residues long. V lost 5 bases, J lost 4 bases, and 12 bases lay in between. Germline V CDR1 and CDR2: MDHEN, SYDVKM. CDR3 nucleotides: TGTGCCAGCAGTCACGCATCGGGTTACGAGCAGTACTTC. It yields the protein CASSHASGYEQYF.